The 27 T cell receptor beta chains reported below all come from one sample, sequenced in a study of patients and donors after allogeneic stem cell transplantation (dated by TCRdb to 2018 to 2020). Library preparation was by RT-PCR. TCRdb lists the instrument as NextSeq 550. TCRdb took the public reads, trimmed them with fastp at Q25, ran MiXCR for clone calling and kept in-frame beta chains. Identical CDR3 proteins give one entry, which carries the most common genes and DNA. Across this sample there are 920,000 or so distinct CDR3 sequences, with approximately 19% seen only once. 5% to 6.5% of the sample rests with the top ten. Sequenced sample: blood, either unsorted or a sorted T cell fraction (not recorded which). The receptors were sampled from a human donor who was either an allogeneic HSCT recipient or a stem cell or donor lymphocyte infusion donor (not recorded which). It is not recorded whose cells these are; they may come from a transplant donor.

V is TRBV30 and J is TRBJ1-2, with D possibly matching TRBD1 (6 bases). Trimming stripped 0 bases from V and 0 bases from J, with 17 bases between. Germline V gene data show CDR1 as GTSNPN and CDR2 as SVGIG (reference sequence). There are 17 residues in the CDR3. The CDR3: CAWSVSGRRGANYGYTF. CDR3 coding DNA: TGTGCCTGGAGTGTATCGGGCAGGAGGGGGGCTAACTATGGCTACACCTTC.

The J gene is TRBJ2-5, the V gene TRBV5-1, with 9 bases that match TRBD2. The length of the CDR3 is 15 residues. Germline loops: CDR1 SGHRS, CDR2 YFSETQ. Trimming took 4 bases from V and 1 from J; bases not matched to a gene: 5. CDR3 in DNA: TGCGCCAGCAGCGGGAGACTAGCGGCCCAAGAGACCCAGTACTTC. Protein product: CASSGRLAAQETQYF. The entire variable domain, with the rest obtained from reference TRBV5-1 and TRBJ2-5, is as follows: KAGVTQTPRYLIKTRGQQVTLSCSPISGHRSVSWYQQTPGQGLQFLFEYFSETQRNKGNFPGRFSGRQFSNSRSEMNVSTLELGDSALYLCASSGRLAAQETQYFGPGTRLLVL.

This clonotype was seen at least ten times. V is TRBV10-3 and J is TRBJ2-2; TRBD1 is a possible D gene (5 bases). The V gene lost 2 bases and the J gene lost 1 base, with 5 bases spanning the gap. Per the germline V gene, CDR1 is ENHRY and CDR2 is SYGVKD. The length of the CDR3 is 14 residues. The CDR3 sequence is CAISEQGNTGELFF. As DNA, the CDR3 is TGTGCCATCAGTGAGCAGGGGAACACCGGGGAGCTGTTTTTT.

In its sample, this clonotype was seen a few times. V gene TRBV12-5 combines with J gene TRBJ2-7; the D call may be TRBD1 or TRBD2 (5 bases each). Germline-derived CDR1 and CDR2 are LGHNT and FRNRAP. This CDR3 spans 12 amino acids. Trimming stripped 10 bases from V and 5 bases from J, with 15 bases between. CDR3 residues: CATSGMGDEQYF. As DNA, the CDR3 is TGTGCTACCTCGGGAATGGGGGACGAGCAGTACTTC.

This clonotype was found a few times. The chain employs TRBV4-1 and TRBJ1-2; unclear D gene. The CDR3 is made up of 13 amino acids. Germline V gives CDR1 MGHRA, CDR2 YSYEKL. V dropped 0 bases and J dropped 8 bases, with 10 bases sitting between them. CDR3 in amino acids: CASSQDTVRGYTF. DNA of the CDR3: TGCGCCAGCAGCCAAGATACAGTGCGAGGCTACACCTTC.

This chain connects TRBV20-1 to TRBJ1-1; D may be TRBD1 (6 bases). CDR3 length: 12 residues. V was pared by 0 bases and J by 7 bases, with 9 bases between. Germline loops: CDR1 DFQATT, CDR2 SNEGSKA (reference sequence). For the CDR3, the DNA is TGCAGTGCTAGAGATTGGACAGATGAAGCTTTCTTT. Translation: CSARDWTDEAFF.

This clonotype was detected a few times. The V call is TRBV30, the J call TRBJ1-2; 10 bases agree with TRBD1. The CDR3 has 14 residues. V shed 4 bases and J 4 bases; nucleotides not matched to a gene: 6. Germline V gene lookup returns CDR1 GTSNPN and CDR2 SVGIG (reference sequence). The CDR3 reads CAWMLTGGVYGYTF. CDR3 DNA sequence: TGTGCCTGGATGTTGACAGGGGGCGTCTATGGCTACACCTTC.

There are a few counts of this clonotype. This chain links TRBV4-2 with TRBJ2-7; 9 bases match TRBD1. The CDR3 is 16 amino acids. The V segment lost 2 bases and the J segment 2 bases; nucleotides outside the gene matches: 7. Germline lookup yields CDR1 LGHNA and CDR2 YNFKEQ. The chain's CDR3 is CASSQPPGTGTYEQYF. The DNA for the CDR3 is TGTGCCAGCAGCCAACCTCCCGGGACAGGGACCTACGAGCAGTACTTC.

This clonotype was seen a handful of times. The chain has TRBV6-1 and TRBJ1-1; the D is unclear. The CDR3 runs 15 residues. The germline V gene has CDR1 MNHNS and CDR2 SASEGT. V was pared by 5 bases and J by 3 bases, with 16 bases between. The CDR3 region has the DNA TGTGCCAGCAGTACATTCCCGGGAGAGGACACTGAAGCTTTCTTT. This encodes CASSTFPGEDTEAFF.

This chain uses TRBV5-6 with TRBJ2-7, with 13 bases that match TRBD2. Germline V gene data show CDR1 as SGHDT and CDR2 as YYEEEE. J gave up 5 bases and V 4 bases, and 15 bases lay outside the gene matches. The CDR3 is 18 amino acids. The CDR3 spells CASSRSGTSGTWKHEQYF. CDR3 nucleotide sequence: TGTGCCAGCAGCCGGTCCGGGACTAGCGGGACGTGGAAACACGAGCAGTACTTC.

The V call is TRBV12-5, the J call TRBJ2-2, with 8 bases that match TRBD1. Germline V gene sequence: CDR1 LGHNT, CDR2 FRNRAP. This CDR3 is built from 15 residues. With 7 bases clipped from V and 2 bases from J, the junction kept 6 bases outside the gene matches. The CDR3 nucleotides read TGTGCTAGTGCCCCGGGACAGGCCAACACCGGGGAGCTGTTTTTT. Protein product: CASAPGQANTGELFF.

The chain recombines TRBV12-3 or TRBV12-4 with TRBJ2-5; tentatively, D is TRBD2 (6 bases). The CDR3 loop spans 14 amino acids. The germline V and J ends were trimmed by 6 bases and 10 bases, with 21 bases remaining between them. Here the CDR3 reads CASRPGTPMRGQYF. The DNA of the CDR3 is TGTGCCAGCAGACCCGGGACGCCCATGCGGGGCCAGTACTTC.

The CDR3 protein is CASSQQGADEKLFF. The CDR3 DNA reads as TGTGCCAGCAGCCAACAGGGGGCTGACGAAAAACTGTTTTTT. V and J are TRBV7-9 and TRBJ1-4; 9 bases are a match to TRBD1. Germline V gene sequence: CDR1 SEHNR, CDR2 FQNEAQ (reference sequence). The V segment lost 5 bases and the J segment 8 bases; nucleotides outside the gene matches: 6. This CDR3 is 14 amino acids long.

The V gene is TRBV7-8, the J gene TRBJ2-2, with D possibly TRBD1 on 6 matching bases. CDR1 and CDR2 from the germline V gene are SGHVS and FQNEAQ. Trimming stripped 3 bases from V and 4 bases from J, with 12 bases between. There are 15 residues in the CDR3. Here the CDR3 reads CASSFLQGSTGELFF. DNA of the CDR3: TGTGCCAGCAGCTTTTTGCAGGGGAGCACCGGGGAGCTGTTTTTT.

This clonotype was counted between two and nine times. J is TRBJ2-3 and V is TRBV6-1; the match to TRBD2 covers 14 bases. Per the germline V gene, CDR1 is MNHNS and CDR2 is SASEGT. The junction had 5 bases not matched to a gene; V was cut back by 8 bases and J by 4 bases. The CDR3 spans 15 residues. The CDR3, as DNA: TGTGCCAGCCGACTAGCGGGAGGGCCGTCAGATACGCAGTATTTT. The encoded protein is CASRLAGGPSDTQYF.

The sample holds a few counts of this clonotype. The V and J genes are TRBV29-1 and TRBJ2-1; tentatively, D is TRBD1 (6 bases). Germline V CDR1 and CDR2: SQVTM, ANQGSEA. The CDR3 covers 14 residues. Trimming pared 5 bases from V and 8 bases from J, leaving 19 bases between. In DNA, the CDR3 is TGCAGCGTTCTATCCGGGACAACTTTCGATGAGCAGTTCTTC. It specifies CSVLSGTTFDEQFF.

The chain links TRBV10-3 to TRBJ2-7; 7 bases match TRBD1. The CDR3 totals 14 residues. With 3 bases clipped from V and 2 bases from J, the junction kept 4 bases outside the gene matches. Looked up from germline, CDR1 is ENHRY and CDR2 is SYGVKD. The CDR3, as DNA: TGTGCCATCAGTGAAGTCCAGGGGGCCTACGAGCAGTACTTC. This gives the protein CAISEVQGAYEQYF.

This clonotype has a handful of counts. The chain combines TRBV11-2 with TRBJ1-1; TRBD1 might be the D (6 bases). CDR3 length: 15 residues. The V gene lost 2 bases and the J gene lost 4 bases, with 14 bases spanning the gap. Germline CDR1 reads SGHAT; CDR2 reads FQNNGV. The CDR3 loop reads CASSLKWGPSTEAFF. CDR3 bases: TGTGCCAGCAGCTTAAAATGGGGGCCCAGCACTGAAGCTTTCTTT.

The chain couples TRBV13 to TRBJ2-3; D is possibly TRBD2 (7 bases). Trimming took off 5 bases at V and 4 bases at J, with 16 bases between the two ends. This CDR3 comprises 15 residues. In germline, CDR1 is PRHDT, CDR2 FYEKMQ (reference sequence). CDR3 nucleotide sequence: TGTGCCAGCAGCACCGCGTGGGGGGGCCCAGATACGCAGTATTTT. Its translation is CASSTAWGGPDTQYF.

With regard to this clonotype: A much larger clonotype is one base distant, so this may be a read error. This likely comes from a read error, as the CDR3 has no conserved phenylalanine or tryptophan at its end. The rearrangement uses TRBV5-1 and TRBJ2-7, with 7 bases matching TRBD2. Germline V lookup: CDR1 SGHRS, CDR2 YFSETQ. The CDR3 is 16 amino acids. The ends lost 2 bases at V and 1 base at J; junction bases unmatched: 9. The CDR3 sequence: CASSFRGGSKSYEQYL. The DNA for the CDR3 is TGCGCCAGCAGCTTCCGAGGCGGGAGCAAGTCCTACGAGCAGTACTTA.

This clonotype has only a few counts. This chain joins TRBV3-1 and TRBJ1-3; no clear D. CDR3 length: 12 amino acids. Trimming left V 1 base short and J 7 bases short, with 5 bases between. Germline V CDR1 and CDR2: LGHDT, YNNKEL (reference sequence). In nucleotides, the CDR3 is TGTGCCAGCAGCCAAGGGGCCAACACCATATATTTT. Translating it yields CASSQGANTIYF. Combining the CDR3 with reference TRBV3-1 and TRBJ1-3 gives the whole variable domain DTAVSQTPKYLVTQMGNDKSIKCEQNLGHDTMYWYKQDSKKFLKIMFSYNNKELIINETVPNRFSPKSPDKAHLNLHINSLELGDSAVYFCASSQGANTIYFGEGSWLTVV.

The rearrangement joins TRBV21-1 to TRBJ2-7; TRBD2 was called by the table and not checked on the DNA. TRBV21-1 constitutes a pseudogene. The CDR3 has 15 amino acids. The CDR3: CASSKRRSPTYEQYF. Written as DNA, the CDR3 is TGTGCCAGCAGCAAAAGACGGAGCCCTACCTACGAGCAGTACTTC.

This clonotype was detected a few times. V and J are TRBV20-1 and TRBJ2-2, with a tentative D call TRBD1 (6 bases). The germline V gene has CDR1 DFQATT and CDR2 SNEGSKA (reference sequence). Trimming stripped 6 bases from V and 2 bases from J, with 13 bases between. The CDR3 covers 14 residues. In nucleotides, the CDR3 is TGCAGTGCGAGGGACATTGGTAACACCGGGGAGCTGTTTTTT. Protein sequence: CSARDIGNTGELFF.

This chain uses TRBV20-1 with TRBJ1-2; D remains ambiguous. Germline V gives CDR1 DFQATT, CDR2 SNEGSKA (reference sequence). This CDR3 is 15 amino acids long. Trimming stripped 3 bases from V and 1 base from J, with 15 bases between. The CDR3: CSASWWAPFNYGYTF. The DNA of the CDR3 is TGCAGTGCTAGTTGGTGGGCACCCTTTAACTATGGCTACACCTTC.

This clonotype has a count of ten or more. At one boundary the junction diverges from the germline segment, which might be a read error. The chain joins TRBV7-9 to TRBJ2-7; the match to TRBD1 covers 11 bases. The germline V gene has CDR1 SEHNR and CDR2 FQNEAQ (reference sequence). The CDR3 is 14 amino acids. The CDR3 DNA is TGCGCCAGCAGGGGGACAGGGGGGACCTACGAGCAGTACTTC. Translated, it gives CASRGTGGTYEQYF.

This chain connects TRBV3-1 to TRBJ2-1, with 9 bases that match TRBD1. The CDR3 has 18 residues. The V segment lost 0 bases and the J segment 2 bases; nucleotides outside the gene matches: 8. The germline CDR1 and CDR2 sequences are LGHDT and YNNKEL (reference sequence). The CDR3 coding sequence is TGTGCCAGCAGCCAAGAAGGTAGGGGACAGGGCGCCTACAATGAGCAGTTCTTC. Translating gives CASSQEGRGQGAYNEQFF.

This clonotype was observed at least ten times. The CDR3: CASRGSYEQYF. In DNA, the CDR3 is TGTGCCAGCAGAGGGAGTTACGAGCAGTACTTC. This chain connects TRBV12-3 or TRBV12-4 to TRBJ2-7; possibly TRBD2 for D (5 bases). Trimming cost V 6 bases and J 4 bases, with 7 bases left between them. The CDR3 has 11 amino acids.